This TCR beta chain comes out of a study of early T cells in non-severe SARS-CoV-2 infection. Individual cDNA molecules carried attached unique molecular identifiers. TCRdb recomputed calls from the 5' RACE reads with MiXCR, one row per CDR3 protein. The repertoire holds some 61,000 distinct CDR3 sequences, with 9.3% as singletons. This clonotype has ten or more counts. The CDR3 extends over 15 amino acids. Germline V gene sequence: CDR1 SGHTA, CDR2 FQGNSA. The V end lost 5 bases, the J end lost 1 base, and 14 bases lay between the germline ends. The clonotype was recovered from an adult who was a healthcare worker with PCR-confirmed SARS-CoV-2 infection or an uninfected control (not recorded which). Sequencing was done on a sample of whole blood. The chain combines TRBV7-2 with TRBJ1-1; a possible D gene is TRBD1 (6 bases). CDR3 protein: CASSPRQVTNTEAFF. The CDR3 DNA follows: TGTGCCAGCAGCCCCAGACAGGTTACGAACACTGAAGCTTTCTTT.